This record covers a single T cell receptor beta chain. The source of the sample is a study of T cell responses to AZD1222 COVID-19 vaccine. Repertoires were generated with immunoSEQ multiplex PCR, while TCRdb's copy carries only in-frame clones and drops some. This table holds fewer than 120,000 clones, 87% found once. The germline V and J ends were trimmed by 1 base and 9 bases, with 9 bases remaining between them. The CDR3 has 13 amino acids. Germline CDR1 and CDR2: KGHDR and SFDVKD. Sequencing used peripheral blood, obtained on day 0 of AZD1222 vaccination. J is TRBJ1-5 and V is TRBV24-1; D call uncertain. This receptor was obtained from an adult in good health. The CDR3 coding sequence is TGTGCCACCAGTGATTTAAACTCGCGGCCCCAGCATTTT. Its protein is CATSDLNSRPQHF.